This TCR beta chain is drawn from a study of early T cells in non-severe SARS-CoV-2 infection. Germline lookup yields CDR1 LNHDA and CDR2 SQIVND (reference sequence). The length of the CDR3 is 13 residues. The V and J ends lost 10 bases and 4 bases respectively, with 11 bases between them. Each CDR3 protein gets one entry after TCRdb re-called the 5' RACE reads with MiXCR. The sample contains 25,000 to 35,000 distinct CDR3 sequences, approximately 5% of which appear only once. This sequence originates from an adult who was a healthcare worker with PCR-confirmed SARS-CoV-2 infection or an uninfected control (not recorded which). Sample: whole blood. The chain joins TRBV19 to TRBJ2-6, with a weak D call TRBD1 (6 bases). The CDR3 sequence is CATRQGGANVLTF. CDR3 nucleotide sequence: TGTGCCACCCGGCAGGGGGGGGCCAACGTCCTGACTTTC.